These 6 T cell receptor beta chains originate from one sample sequenced in a study of beta chain features in type 1 diabetes. Sequenced material consisted of expressed TCRB transcripts (all of the isolated RNA was reverse transcribed). The repertoire was sequenced with immunoSEQ multiplex PCR; TCRdb's copy has only in-frame clones and lacks some. The sample lists hundreds of thousands of clones; more than 9.5% were seen once. The sample consisted of naive CD4+ T cells from blood. The receptors here all came from a woman younger than 45 in good health.

This clone was detected a few times. V and J are TRBV29-1 and TRBJ1-1, with 7 bases that match TRBD1. This CDR3 contains 13 residues. J gave up 0 bases and V 6 bases, and 4 bases lay outside the gene matches. The germline V gene encodes CDR1 SQVTM and CDR2 ANQGSEA. CDR3 coding DNA: TGCAGCGTCGGGACAGTATTGAACACTGAAGCTTTCTTT. This translates into CSVGTVLNTEAFF.

The J gene is TRBJ1-3, the V gene TRBV25-1, with a tentative D call TRBD1 (5 bases). Trimming stripped 5 bases from V and 2 bases from J, with 10 bases between. This CDR3 region has 14 residues. Germline CDR1 MGHDK, CDR2 SYGVNS. The CDR3 region is CASSLSGTGNTIYF. CDR3 bases: TGTGCCAGCAGTCTATCAGGGACTGGAAACACCATATATTTT.

Here the CDR3 DNA reads TGCGCCAGCAGTCGAACGGACTTTTTGGGCTACACCTTC. Its translation is CASSRTDFLGYTF. The chain recombines TRBV5-1 with TRBJ1-2; D gene unclear. CDR1 is SGHRS, CDR2 YFSETQ, per germline. V was cut by 5 bases and J by 8 bases, with 16 bases left in between. The CDR3 totals 13 residues.

V gene TRBV6-5 combines with J gene TRBJ2-3, with a tentative D call TRBD2 (6 bases). The V and J ends lost 9 bases and 1 base respectively, with 14 bases between them. The CDR3 contains 14 residues. Germline CDR1 MNHEY, CDR2 SVGAGI. The CDR3 protein is CASSSGAGTDTQYF. The CDR3 nucleotides are TGTGCCAGTAGTAGCGGAGCCGGCACAGATACGCAGTATTTT.

This clone was found a few times. An end of the junction differs from the germline gene, which may be a read error. This chain links TRBV6-5 with TRBJ1-1; 8 bases map to TRBD1. Germline V lookup: CDR1 MNHEY, CDR2 SVGAGI. This CDR3 comprises 14 residues. The CDR3 protein is CACRQGNTNTEAFF. The CDR3 DNA sequence: TGTGCCTGCAGACAGGGGAATACGAACACTGAAGCTTTCTTT.

The chain is built from TRBV18 and TRBJ2-7; D ambiguous. In germline, CDR1 is KGHSH, CDR2 LQKENI. V lost 5 bases, J lost 0 bases, and 14 bases lay in between. The CDR3 consists of 15 residues. Here the CDR3 DNA reads TGTGCCAGCTCAATACAGACCCACAGCTCCTACGAGCAGTACTTC. This sequence encodes CASSIQTHSSYEQYF.